What follows are 2 T cell receptor beta chains derived from one specimen sequenced in a study of PD-1 blockade in classical Hodgkin lymphoma. Each patient experienced a relapse that followed autologous stem cell transplantation, and brentuximab vedotin exposure varied. Using magnetic negative selection, the CD4+ T cells were separated out of thawed PBMCs. Assay used: immunoSEQ multiplex PCR; TCRdb lists only in-frame clones, some missing. The sample records under 15,000 clones, under 85% being singletons. Here the sequenced sample was CD4+ T cells from blood, taken at baseline. The origin of the receptors is a human donor with classical Hodgkin lymphoma.

This clone was seen only a few times. This chain connects TRBV7-3 to TRBJ2-2, with 9 bases fitting TRBD1. The CDR3 runs to 15 residues. V trimming: 5 bases; J trimming: 5 bases; junction bases outside the gene matches: 6. Germline CDR1 and CDR2: SGHTA and FQGTGA. CDR3 DNA: TGTGCCAGCAGCAGGGACAGGGCGGGGACCGGGGAGCTGTTTTTT. Amino acid sequence: CASSRDRAGTGELFF.

The chain combines TRBV7-6 with TRBJ2-2, with a possible D match to TRBD1 (5 bases). The CDR3 loop spans 14 amino acids. The germline V gene has CDR1 SGHVS and CDR2 FNYEAQ. V lost 5 bases and J 1 base, leaving 8 bases between the germline ends. This chain's CDR3 is CASSLRVNTGELFF. The CDR3 DNA reads as TGTGCCAGCAGCCTCAGGGTGAACACCGGGGAGCTGTTTTTT.